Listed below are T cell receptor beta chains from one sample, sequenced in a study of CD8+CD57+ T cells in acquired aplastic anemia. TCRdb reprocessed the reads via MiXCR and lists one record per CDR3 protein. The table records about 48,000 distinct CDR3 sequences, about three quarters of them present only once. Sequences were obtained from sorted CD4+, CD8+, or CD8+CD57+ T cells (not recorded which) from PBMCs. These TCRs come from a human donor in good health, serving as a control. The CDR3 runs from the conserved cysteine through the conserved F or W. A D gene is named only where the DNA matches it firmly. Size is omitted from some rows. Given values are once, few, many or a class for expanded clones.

CSTGTETYNEQYF	TGCAGCACCGGGACGGAGACCTACAATGAGCAGTATTTT	few	TRBV29-1	TRBJ2-3	-
CASSLAYGGNTEAFF	TGTGCCAGCAGCTTAGCGTATGGAGGGAACACTGAAGCTTTCTTT	once	TRBV7-6	TRBJ1-1	-
CASSISSGWFDEQFF	TGTGCCAGTAGTATATCTAGCGGGTGGTTCGATGAGCAGTTCTTC	medium-sized	TRBV19	TRBJ2-1	TRBD2
CASSETGRSTDTQYF	TGTGCCAGCAGTGAAACAGGGCGAAGCACAGATACGCAGTATTTT	few	TRBV25-1	TRBJ2-3	-
CATFGYKETQYF	TGTGCCACCTTCGGATACAAGGAGACCCAGTACTTC	-	TRBV9	TRBJ2-5	-
CASSLALRGRTEAFF	TGTGCCAGCAGCTTAGCGCTCAGGGGCAGGACTGAAGCTTTCTTT	-	TRBV7-2	TRBJ1-1	-
CATSRDQTVRSNYGYTF	TGTGCCACCAGCAGAGATCAAACAGTTCGCAGCAACTATGGCTACACCTTC	-	TRBV15	TRBJ1-2	-
CATSDFQRMTF	TGTGCCACCAGTGATTTTCAGCGTATGACCTTC	-	TRBV24-1	TRBJ1-2	-
CASSVGDRDQPQHF	TGTGCCAGCAGTGTGGGCGACCGGGATCAGCCCCAGCATTTT	-	TRBV2	TRBJ1-5	-
CASSEPRAYTQYF	TGTGCCAGCAGCGAACCCCGGGCGTATACGCAGTATTTT	-	TRBV2	TRBJ2-3	-
CSARQGAGYGYTF	TGCAGTGCTAGACAGGGGGCGGGCTATGGCTACACCTTC	-	TRBV20-1	TRBJ1-2	TRBD1
CACTTQWNTEAFF	TGTGCCTGCACCACACAGTGGAACACTGAAGCTTTCTTT	-	TRBV4-2	TRBJ1-1	-
CASSDPTGVIVDTQYF	TGTGCCAGCAGTGATCCGACAGGGGTCATTGTAGATACGCAGTATTTT	once	TRBV2	TRBJ2-3	TRBD1
CSVGALGTYNEQFF	TGCAGCGTTGGAGCGCTGGGGACCTACAATGAGCAGTTCTTC	few	TRBV29-1	TRBJ2-1	-
CASRHRGRRTGELFF	TGTGCCAGCAGACACAGGGGGCGGCGAACCGGGGAGCTGTTTTTT	-	TRBV25-1	TRBJ2-2	TRBD1